These 30 T cell receptor beta chains came from one sample sequenced in a study of T cell repertoires in cytomegalovirus infection. Their antigens remain unidentified. A single record per CDR3 protein comes from TCRdb applying MiXCR to the reads. The sample holds about 700,000 distinct CDR3 sequences, around 30% seen once. The source material was cultured PBMCs, sampled from culture after CMV antigen stimulation. These receptors all come from a human donor in good health (CMV status not recorded). Some clones in this sample may be carry-over from other donors' samples.

The CDR3 loop reads CASSFFGTETQYF. In DNA form, the CDR3 reads TGTGCCAGCAGCTTTTTCGGCACGGAGACCCAGTACTTC. V and J are TRBV11-2 and TRBJ2-5; no firm D call. Deletions cut 3 bases from V and 5 bases from J, with 10 bases between. The CDR3 loop spans 13 amino acids. The V gene's germline CDR1 is SGHAT and CDR2 FQNNGV.

The rearrangement joins TRBV7-3 to TRBJ2-5; 10 bases line up with TRBD1. The trim removed 4 bases at V and 5 bases at J, leaving 10 bases unmatched. Germline CDR1 and CDR2: SGHTA and FQGTGA. This CDR3 is 16 amino acids long. This chain's CDR3 is CASSSPFPDRGETQYF. DNA of the CDR3: TGTGCCAGCAGCTCCCCCTTCCCGGACAGGGGGGAGACCCAGTACTTC.

There are a few counts of this clonotype. The chain couples TRBV12-3 or TRBV12-4 to TRBJ1-1, with a weak D call TRBD1 (6 bases). V dropped 7 bases and J dropped 2 bases, with 11 bases sitting between them. This CDR3 is built from 13 residues. Here the CDR3 reads CASTWDTNTEAFF. The CDR3 DNA reads as TGTGCCAGCACATGGGACACCAACACTGAAGCTTTCTTT.

Comments on this clonotype: One end of the junction is discordant with germline, which a read error may explain. The chain carries TRBV6-8 and TRBJ1-1; perhaps TRBD1 as D (5 bases). This CDR3 spans 16 amino acids. CDR1 MNHGY and CDR2 SAAAGT come from the germline V gene. The CDR3 DNA sequence: TGTACCAGCAGTTCAATCCACAGGCCAGAGGGCACTGAAGCTTTCTTT. It is translated as CTSSSIHRPEGTEAFF.

The genes are TRBV4-1 and TRBJ2-1, with D maybe TRBD1 (5 bases). Trimming took 1 base from V and 6 from J, leaving 10 bases between them. The CDR3 is made up of 14 amino acids. CDR1 and CDR2 from the germline V gene are MGHRA and YSYEKL. CDR3 DNA: TGCGCCAGCAGCCAAGGTCAGGGCGGCAATGAGCAGTTCTTC. It specifies CASSQGQGGNEQFF.

This chain uses TRBV10-3 with TRBJ1-1; perhaps TRBD1 as D (5 bases). The CDR3 sequence is 16 residues long. CDR1 is ENHRY, CDR2 SYGVKD, per germline. Trimming took 2 bases from V and 1 from J, leaving 14 bases between them. Written as DNA, the CDR3 is TGTGCCATCAGTGAGCGGATTGGGGCACGGAACACTGAAGCTTTCTTT. Translated: CAISERIGARNTEAFF.

CDR3 loop: CASRLTSEAYNEQFF. The CDR3 region has the DNA TGTGCCAGCAGGCTTACTAGCGAGGCCTACAATGAGCAGTTCTTC. This sequence joins TRBV28 and TRBJ2-1, with TRBD2 matching 7 bases. CDR1 and CDR2 from the germline V gene are MDHEN and SYDVKM. The CDR3 is 15 amino acids. V lost 6 bases and J lost 2; bases outside the gene matches: 7.

This clonotype has more than one count but fewer than ten. This chain connects TRBV7-2 to TRBJ2-4; D may be TRBD2 (6 bases). CDR1 and CDR2 from the germline V gene are SGHTA and FQGNSA. Trimming pared 4 bases from V and 6 bases from J, leaving 16 bases between. This CDR3 spans 15 amino acids. CDR3: CASSWGVGGANIQYF. CDR3 coding DNA: TGTGCCAGCAGCTGGGGGGTGGGGGGAGCAAACATTCAGTACTTC.

V gene TRBV4-1 combines with J gene TRBJ1-6; D ambiguous. Trimming removed 0 bases from V and 7 bases from J, with 13 bases in between. The CDR3 length is 16 residues. Looked up from germline, CDR1 is MGHRA and CDR2 is YSYEKL. The CDR3 sequence is CASSQDLFPTNSPLHF. CDR3 nucleotide sequence: TGCGCCAGCAGCCAAGATCTTTTTCCTACAAATTCACCCCTCCACTTT.

This chain uses TRBV7-9 with TRBJ1-2, with D unclear. Germline values: CDR1 SEHNR, CDR2 FQNEAQ (reference sequence). V was trimmed by 4 bases and J by 6 bases, leaving 12 bases between them. The CDR3 sequence is 13 residues long. CDR3 region: CASSSGPGNGYTF. In DNA form, the CDR3 reads TGTGCCAGCAGCTCCGGCCCTGGGAATGGCTACACCTTC.

This clonotype was counted many times. This chain connects TRBV7-2 to TRBJ1-1, with 8 nucleotides matching TRBD1. This CDR3 is 14 amino acids long. Trimming removed 7 bases from V and 0 bases from J; junction bases left unmatched: 4. The germline V gene has CDR1 SGHTA and CDR2 FQGNSA. The CDR3 DNA is TGTGCCAGCACCCTACAGGGGGTGAACACTGAAGCTTTCTTT. The encoded protein is CASTLQGVNTEAFF.

The chain has TRBV6-2 or TRBV6-3 and TRBJ2-1; weak D call: TRBD2 (6 bases). Germline CDR1 and CDR2: MNHEY and SVGEGT. V was cut by 7 bases and J by 2 bases, with 15 bases left in between. This CDR3 region has 15 residues. This CDR3 is CASIGPRRAYNEQFF. The CDR3 DNA is TGTGCCAGCATAGGTCCTCGGAGGGCCTACAATGAGCAGTTCTTC.

This clonotype came up a few times. The rearrangement uses TRBV5-1 and TRBJ1-1; 10 bases line up with TRBD1. The germline V gene encodes CDR1 SGHRS and CDR2 YFSETQ. The CDR3 contains 13 residues. J gave up 7 bases and V 7 bases, and 7 bases lay outside the gene matches. CDR3 sequence (DNA): TGCGCCAGCCACGGGACAGGGGTAGATGAAGCTTTCTTT. This translates into CASHGTGVDEAFF.

The V call is TRBV4-2, the J call TRBJ1-4; 9 bases align to TRBD1. J was trimmed by 4 bases and V by 1 base; bases with no gene match: 13. From germline, CDR1 is LGHNA and CDR2 YNFKEQ. The CDR3 covers 19 residues. The CDR3 DNA reads TGTGCCAGCAGCCAAGGCTCCGGGACAGGGACCTGGGGTAATGAAAAACTGTTTTTT. Translated, it gives CASSQGSGTGTWGNEKLFF.

V and J are TRBV20-1 and TRBJ2-1, with 7 bases that match TRBD1. The germline CDR1 and CDR2 sequences are DFQATT and SNEGSKA (reference sequence). J gave up 0 bases and V 5 bases, and 10 bases lay outside the gene matches. The CDR3 runs 16 residues. The CDR3 DNA reads as TGCAGTGCTCCTTCCGCGACAGGGAGCTCCTACAATGAGCAGTTCTTC. Translated: CSAPSATGSSYNEQFF.

The chain links TRBV7-4 to TRBJ2-1, with D unresolved. Per germline, CDR1 SGHVT and CDR2 SQSDAQ. The CDR3 spans 13 residues. Trimming took 2 bases from V and 7 from J, leaving 9 bases between them. The CDR3 here is CASSLNMWNEQFF. The CDR3 DNA is TGTGCCAGCAGCTTAAACATGTGGAATGAGCAGTTCTTC.

The genes are TRBV12-5 and TRBJ2-2; TRBD1 is a possible D gene (5 bases). Germline V lookup: CDR1 LGHNT, CDR2 FRNRAP. There are 13 residues in the CDR3. V was shortened by 5 bases and J by 2 bases, with 6 bases between the two germline ends. The chain's CDR3 is CASGDSNTGELFF. As DNA, the CDR3 is TGTGCTAGTGGTGACAGCAACACCGGGGAGCTGTTTTTT.

This clonotype was counted at least ten times. CDR3 region: CASSAPGPSYNEQFF. The CDR3 DNA follows: TGTGCCAGCAGCGCCCCAGGCCCCTCCTACAATGAGCAGTTCTTC. This chain connects TRBV7-2 to TRBJ2-1, with D hard to call. This CDR3 is built from 15 residues. Per the germline V gene, CDR1 is SGHTA and CDR2 is FQGNSA. V was shortened by 5 bases and J by 0 bases, with 11 bases between the two germline ends.

This clonotype was observed a handful of times. The V gene is TRBV12-3 or TRBV12-4, the J gene TRBJ1-3; D ambiguous. The CDR3 is made up of 13 amino acids. V lost 1 base and J 8 bases, leaving 9 bases between the germline ends. The CDR3 is CASSLGGWDTIYF. The CDR3 nucleotides read TGTGCCAGCAGTTTAGGGGGTTGGGACACCATATATTTT.

This clonotype occurred many times. The J gene is TRBJ2-7, the V gene TRBV7-9, with 9 bases fitting TRBD1. This CDR3 region has 15 residues. Trimming removed 5 bases from V and 6 bases from J; junction bases left unmatched: 11. Germline lookup yields CDR1 SEHNR and CDR2 FQNEAQ (reference sequence). CDR3 DNA sequence: TGTGCCAGCAGCGAACTGACAGGGGGGTTAATCGAGCAGTACTTC. Protein product: CASSELTGGLIEQYF.

In its sample, this clonotype was seen many times. The chain employs TRBV7-2 and TRBJ2-1; 7 bases match TRBD2. The J segment lost 6 bases and the V segment lost 7 bases, leaving 12 bases of the junction unmatched. This CDR3 comprises 15 residues. Germline assignment: CDR1 SGHTA and CDR2 FQGNSA. The CDR3, as DNA: TGTGCCAGCACTCGGGCGGGAGCACCACTCAATGAGCAGTTCTTC. Its protein product is CASTRAGAPLNEQFF.

This chain joins TRBV2 and TRBJ1-5, with a possible D match to TRBD1 (5 bases). Deletions cut 6 bases from V and 11 bases from J, with 17 bases between. Germline CDR1 SNHLY, CDR2 FYNNEI. The CDR3 length is 13 residues. This chain's CDR3 is CASSGGPAVAQHF. DNA of the CDR3: TGTGCCAGCAGCGGGGGACCGGCGGTGGCCCAGCATTTT.

The rearrangement joins TRBV7-2 to TRBJ1-6; a weak D match, TRBD1 (5 bases). The CDR3 sequence is 14 residues long. Germline CDR1 and CDR2: SGHTA and FQGNSA. The germline V and J ends were trimmed by 5 bases and 9 bases, with 14 bases remaining between them. The CDR3 DNA reads TGTGCCAGCAGCATGGCAGGGCTAAGTTCACCCCTCCACTTT. This translates into CASSMAGLSSPLHF.

The chain uses TRBV18 and TRBJ2-7; perhaps D is TRBD1 or TRBD2 (5 bases each). This CDR3 spans 14 amino acids. Germline V gives CDR1 KGHSH, CDR2 LQKENI. V was trimmed by 6 bases and J by 2 bases, leaving 14 bases between them. DNA for the CDR3: TGTGCCAGCTCGCCCGGGACCGACACCTACGAGCAGTACTTC. It codes for CASSPGTDTYEQYF.

The gene calls are TRBV12-3 or TRBV12-4 and TRBJ2-5; D is perhaps TRBD1 (5 bases). The V end was cut by 7 bases, the J end by 7 bases, with 10 bases between. The CDR3 totals 11 residues. DNA of the CDR3: TGTGCCAGCACCACAACAGGGACCCAGTACTTC. It specifies CASTTTGTQYF.

The chain joins TRBV19 to TRBJ2-7; D may be TRBD2 (6 bases). There are 14 residues in the CDR3. V was shortened by 5 bases and J by 3 bases, with 14 bases between the two germline ends. From germline, CDR1 is LNHDA and CDR2 SQIVND (reference sequence). The DNA of the CDR3 is TGTGCCAGTAGTCGCAGGGCGGGATACTACGAGCAGTACTTC. This gives the protein CASSRRAGYYEQYF.

This clonotype was found a few times. The chain has TRBV12-3 or TRBV12-4 and TRBJ2-7, with D perhaps TRBD1 or TRBD2 (5 bases each). CDR3 size: 13 residues. V lost 6 bases to trimming and J lost 3 bases, with 12 bases between them. The CDR3 DNA is TGTGCCAGCAGCATCGGGACGGGCTACGAGCAGTACTTC. Translating gives CASSIGTGYEQYF.

This chain links TRBV6-6 with TRBJ2-7, with 10 bases fitting TRBD2. The junction had 7 bases not matched to a gene; V was cut back by 5 bases and J by 6 bases. The germline gives CDR1 MNHNY, CDR2 SVGAGI (reference sequence). This CDR3 is built from 14 residues. CDR3 amino acids: CASSLTSGTVEQYF. Written as DNA, the CDR3 is TGTGCCAGCAGTCTAACTAGCGGGACTGTCGAGCAGTACTTC.

A few counts support this clonotype. This chain connects TRBV7-9 to TRBJ1-6, with 12 bases aligning to TRBD1. The CDR3 contains 16 residues. J lost 8 bases, V lost 5 bases, and 7 bases had no gene match. CDR1 is SEHNR and CDR2 is FQNEAQ in the germline V gene (reference sequence). The CDR3 nucleotides are TGTGCCAGCAGCCAGGGGACAGGGGGCGTAGATTCACCCCTCCACTTT. It yields the protein CASSQGTGGVDSPLHF.

The chain combines TRBV2 with TRBJ1-2, with D unresolved. V was pared by 6 bases and J by 4 bases, with 15 bases between. In germline, CDR1 is SNHLY, CDR2 FYNNEI. The CDR3 totals 14 residues. The chain's CDR3 is CASSERRNPYGYTF. The CDR3 DNA sequence: TGTGCCAGCAGCGAAAGACGGAATCCCTATGGCTACACCTTC.